This T cell receptor beta chain was identified in a study of PD-1 blockade in classical Hodgkin lymphoma. Whole-study results and caveats: Factors driving the repertoire differences, possibly disease activity or prior therapy, remain undefined. Newly diagnosed and completely responding patients shared comparable baseline diversity. By C4D1, diversity of CD4+ TCRs had risen significantly, whereas that of CD8+ TCRs had not.

Every single patient, without exception, relapsed after autologous stem cell transplantation, and brentuximab vedotin exposure varied. Libraries were prepared by immunoSEQ multiplex PCR; TCRdb keeps only in-frame clonotypes and omits some of them. The table lists 70,000 or so clones, over 70% of them singletons. Germline V CDR1 and CDR2: SGHAT, FQNNGV. The CDR3 totals 17 residues. V shed 5 bases, J shed 0 bases, and the junction held 8 bases outside the gene matches. As to this clone: The antigen remains undetermined.

The chain uses TRBV11-2 and TRBJ2-2; 8 bases agree with TRBD2. The TCR comes from a human donor with classical Hodgkin lymphoma. This material consisted of peripheral blood mononuclear cells (PBMCs), taken before the second cycle of nivolumab. The CDR3 reads CASSRESGGSNTGELFF. The CDR3 DNA is TGTGCCAGCAGCCGAGAGAGCGGGGGCTCGAACACCGGGGAGCTGTTTTTT.